Shown below are 8 T cell receptor beta chains from a single sample sequenced in a study of T-cell reconstitution after alpha-beta-depleted transplantation in children. TCRbeta library construction was performed incorporating unique molecular identifiers. One entry per CDR3 protein, called by TCRdb with MiXCR from the PCR reads. The sample yields about half a million distinct CDR3 sequences, under 15% seen once. The sequencing here drew on PBMCs from the stem cell graft donor, taken from the stem cell graft. Source of these receptors: a human donor who donated a stem cell graft to a child with combined immunodeficiency.

This clonotype was recorded at least ten times. This chain uses TRBV29-1 with TRBJ2-1; D gene ambiguous. Germline V gene data show CDR1 as SQVTM and CDR2 as ANQGSEA. The CDR3 is made up of 15 amino acids. Trimming took 7 bases from V and 5 from J, leaving 21 bases between them. CDR3 region: CSAEAPGHQDNEQFF. CDR3 in DNA: TGCAGCGCAGAAGCACCGGGCCACCAGGACAATGAGCAGTTCTTC.

This clonotype was seen many times. V is TRBV9 and J is TRBJ2-1; D ambiguous. CDR1 and CDR2 (germline): SGDLS, YYNGEE. The CDR3 loop spans 11 amino acids. The ends were cut back, 4 bases at V and 10 bases at J, with 9 bases in the middle. DNA for the CDR3: TGTGCCAGCAGCCCGAGCGTGGAGCAGTTCTTC. This sequence encodes CASSPSVEQFF.

DNA for the CDR3: TGTGCCAGCAGCTTATATCACAATGAGCAGTTCTTC. Protein: CASSLYHNEQFF. This sequence joins TRBV11-3 and TRBJ2-1, with D hard to call. The CDR3 is made up of 12 amino acids. Germline lookup yields CDR1 SGHNT and CDR2 YENEEA. With 2 bases removed from V and 5 bases from J, the gap between germline ends came to 4 bases. Variable domain in full (rest from reference TRBV11-3 and TRBJ2-1): EAGVVQSPRYKIIEKKQPVAFWCNPISGHNTLYWYLQNLGQGPELLIRYENEEAVDDSQLPKDRFSAERLKGVDSTLKIQPAELGDSAVYLCASSLYHNEQFFGPGTRLTVL.

This clonotype was counted ten times or more. The V gene is TRBV5-1, the J gene TRBJ2-7; 8 bases line up with TRBD1. There are 13 residues in the CDR3. CDR1 and CDR2 from the germline V gene are SGHRS and YFSETQ. V dropped 3 bases and J dropped 3; count of bases not matched to a gene: 2. The CDR3 nucleotides are TGCGCCAGCAGCTCCGACAGGGGCTACGAGCAGTACTTC. Protein sequence: CASSSDRGYEQYF.

This clonotype was detected a few times. V gene TRBV9 combines with J gene TRBJ2-2; TRBD2 might be the D (5 bases). Trimming took off 0 bases at V and 2 bases at J, with 11 bases between the two ends. Germline lookup yields CDR1 SGDLS and CDR2 YYNGEE. The CDR3 sequence is 16 residues long. The CDR3 region is CASSVAEEGNTGELFF. The DNA of the CDR3 is TGTGCCAGCAGCGTAGCCGAAGAGGGAAACACCGGGGAGCTGTTTTTT.

This clonotype was seen once. This rearrangement joins TRBV11-3 to TRBJ2-6, with D maybe TRBD1 (6 bases). This CDR3 comprises 14 residues. Trimming left V 5 bases short and J 3 bases short, with 8 bases between. CDR1 is SGHNT and CDR2 is YENEEA in the germline V gene. CDR3 residues: CASSRGYGANVLTF. Written as DNA, the CDR3 is TGTGCCAGCAGCAGGGGGTATGGGGCCAACGTCCTGACTTTC. The full variable domain, in which reference TRBV11-3 and TRBJ2-6 provide the parts outside the CDR3, is EAGVVQSPRYKIIEKKQPVAFWCNPISGHNTLYWYLQNLGQGPELLIRYENEEAVDDSQLPKDRFSAERLKGVDSTLKIQPAELGDSAVYLCASSRGYGANVLTFGAGSRLTVL.

The chain joins TRBV10-2 to TRBJ2-7, with D possibly matching TRBD2 (7 bases). The V end lost 6 bases, the J end lost 2 bases, and 20 bases lay between the germline ends. CDR1 WSHSY and CDR2 SAAADI come from the germline V gene. CDR3 size: 16 residues. This CDR3 is CASRRGGSDYAYEQYF. CDR3 coding DNA: TGCGCCAGCAGAAGGGGGGGGTCGGATTATGCCTACGAGCAGTACTTC.

The chain joins TRBV28 to TRBJ2-7; D perhaps matches TRBD1 (6 bases). The CDR3 contains 14 residues. Germline V gene lookup returns CDR1 MDHEN and CDR2 SYDVKM. V was clipped by 6 bases and J by 0 bases, with 12 bases between them. The CDR3 DNA reads TGTGCCAGCAGGCATACAGGGTACTCCTACGAGCAGTACTTC. Encoded protein: CASRHTGYSYEQYF.